The rows below give T cell receptor beta chains drawn from one sample of a study of siplizumab effects on memory and regulatory T cells. Sequencing was performed with immunoSEQ multiplex PCR; in TCRdb, only in-frame clones are kept and a portion is missing. This sample carries about 87,000 clones, approximately 90% of them seen once, and the ten largest clones take over 12%. Input material: CD4+ T cells sorted from blood. The receptors originated from a human donor in good health. The CDR3 runs from the conserved cysteine through the conserved F or W. Each record gives: J gene, D gene, V gene, clone size, CDR3 protein, CDR3 DNA. A D gene is named only where the DNA matches it firmly. Only part of the rows carry a size: once, few, many, or a class if the clone is expanded.

J gene: TRBJ2-5; D gene: TRBD2; V gene: TRBV19; clone size: .; CDR3 protein: CASSTQRGGGETQYF; CDR3 DNA: TGTGCCAGTAGTACGCAACGGGGGGGCGGGGAGACCCAGTACTTC
J gene: TRBJ2-1; D gene: TRBD2; V gene: TRBV11-3; clone size: .; CDR3 protein: CASSLGGREDNEQFF; CDR3 DNA: TGTGCCAGCAGCTTAGGCGGGAGGGAAGACAATGAGCAGTTCTTC
J gene: TRBJ2-2; D gene: .; V gene: TRBV19; clone size: .; CDR3 protein: CASSLFTASGRGTGELFF; CDR3 DNA: TGTGCCAGTAGCCTCTTCACGGCCTCAGGGAGAGGCACCGGGGAGCTGTTTTTT
J gene: TRBJ1-2; D gene: .; V gene: TRBV5-6; clone size: .; CDR3 protein: CASSLGGGVGYTF; CDR3 DNA: TGTGCCAGCAGCTTGGGTGGCGGGGTCGGCTACACCTTC
J gene: TRBJ2-3; D gene: .; V gene: TRBV7-3; clone size: .; CDR3 protein: CASSLGRTAPSTDTQYF; CDR3 DNA: TGTGCCAGCAGCTTAGGGAGGACTGCGCCTAGCACAGATACGCAGTATTTT
J gene: TRBJ1-3; D gene: .; V gene: TRBV5-6; clone size: .; CDR3 protein: CASSLVAAPGNTIYF; CDR3 DNA: TGTGCCAGCAGCTTGGTGGCAGCCCCTGGAAACACCATATATTTT
J gene: TRBJ1-2; D gene: TRBD1; V gene: TRBV13; clone size: .; CDR3 protein: CASSPYRGHGYTF; CDR3 DNA: TGTGCCAGCAGCCCCTACAGGGGGCATGGCTACACCTTC
J gene: TRBJ2-2; D gene: .; V gene: TRBV7-9; clone size: .; CDR3 protein: CASSLALIGGHGELFF; CDR3 DNA: TGTGCCAGCAGCTTAGCGCTAATAGGGGGTCACGGGGAGCTGTTTTTT
J gene: TRBJ2-7; D gene: .; V gene: TRBV7-3; clone size: .; CDR3 protein: CASSLMQGGEQYF; CDR3 DNA: TGTGCCAGCAGCTTAATGCAAGGGGGCGAGCAGTACTTC
J gene: TRBJ1-4; D gene: .; V gene: TRBV29-1; clone size: .; CDR3 protein: CSVGNQANEKLFF; CDR3 DNA: TGCAGCGTTGGGAACCAGGCAAATGAAAAACTGTTTTTT
J gene: TRBJ2-7; D gene: .; V gene: TRBV7-9; clone size: .; CDR3 protein: CASSLRELGEQYF; CDR3 DNA: TGTGCCAGCAGCCTCCGGGAGCTGGGGGAGCAGTACTTC
J gene: TRBJ2-2; D gene: .; V gene: TRBV27; clone size: .; CDR3 protein: CASSLAYNTGELFF; CDR3 DNA: TGTGCCAGCAGTTTGGCCTACAACACCGGGGAGCTGTTTTTT
J gene: TRBJ2-1; D gene: TRBD2; V gene: TRBV19; clone size: .; CDR3 protein: CASHKAGEGNEQFF; CDR3 DNA: TGTGCCAGTCATAAAGCGGGGGAGGGGAATGAGCAGTTCTTC
J gene: TRBJ1-1; D gene: .; V gene: TRBV28; clone size: once; CDR3 protein: CASSLSVGEAFF; CDR3 DNA: TGTGCCAGCAGTTTGTCGGTGGGTGAAGCTTTCTTT
J gene: TRBJ2-7; D gene: .; V gene: TRBV2; clone size: once; CDR3 protein: CASSATGEQQYF; CDR3 DNA: TGTGCCAGCAGTGCCACAGGAGAACAGCAGTACTTC
J gene: TRBJ1-5; D gene: TRBD1; V gene: TRBV6-6; clone size: .; CDR3 protein: CASSRGLENQPQHF; CDR3 DNA: TGTGCCAGCAGCAGGGGGCTGGAAAATCAGCCCCAGCATTTT
J gene: TRBJ2-1; D gene: TRBD2; V gene: TRBV28; clone size: .; CDR3 protein: CASSSAGEGYNEQFF; CDR3 DNA: TGTGCCAGCTCTTCGGCGGGAGAAGGGTACAATGAGCAGTTCTTC
J gene: TRBJ2-6; D gene: .; V gene: TRBV6-5; clone size: once; CDR3 protein: CASSNGDAGANVLTF; CDR3 DNA: TGTGCCAGCAGCAACGGGGATGCTGGGGCCAACGTCCTGACTTTC
J gene: TRBJ2-7; D gene: TRBD1; V gene: TRBV19; clone size: .; CDR3 protein: CASSDRTGPYEQYF; CDR3 DNA: TGTGCCAGTAGTGACAGGACAGGACCGTACGAGCAGTACTTC
J gene: TRBJ2-2; D gene: TRBD1; V gene: TRBV30; clone size: .; CDR3 protein: CAWSRTGESGELFF; CDR3 DNA: TGTGCCTGGAGTCGTACAGGGGAATCCGGGGAGCTGTTTTTT
J gene: TRBJ2-5; D gene: TRBD1; V gene: TRBV18; clone size: .; CDR3 protein: CASSPNRGETQYF; CDR3 DNA: TGTGCCAGCTCACCTAACAGGGGCGAGACCCAGTACTTC
J gene: TRBJ2-1; D gene: .; V gene: TRBV5-4; clone size: .; CDR3 protein: CASSLGGTFTLGEQFF; CDR3 DNA: TGTGCCAGCAGCTTGGGTGGGACTTTCACCTTGGGTGAGCAGTTCTTC
J gene: TRBJ2-7; D gene: TRBD1; V gene: TRBV7-4; clone size: .; CDR3 protein: CASSLEDRVSLAYEQYF; CDR3 DNA: TGTGCCAGCAGCTTAGAGGACAGGGTTTCCCTAGCCTACGAGCAGTACTTC
J gene: TRBJ1-5; D gene: .; V gene: TRBV5-6; clone size: .; CDR3 protein: CASSQGVGGWNQPQHF; CDR3 DNA: TGTGCCAGCAGCCAAGGGGTCGGGGGTTGGAATCAGCCCCAGCATTTT
J gene: TRBJ2-5; D gene: TRBD2; V gene: TRBV6-6; clone size: .; CDR3 protein: CASSPRTSGRRETQYF; CDR3 DNA: TGTGCCAGCAGCCCTCGGACTAGCGGGAGACGAGAGACCCAGTACTTC
J gene: TRBJ2-1; D gene: .; V gene: TRBV19; clone size: .; CDR3 protein: CASSRTASSYNEQFF; CDR3 DNA: TGTGCCAGTAGCCGGACAGCTAGCTCCTACAATGAGCAGTTCTTC
J gene: TRBJ2-1; D gene: .; V gene: TRBV5-1; clone size: .; CDR3 protein: CASSLRGPNNEQFF; CDR3 DNA: TGCGCCAGCAGCTTACGGGGGCCGAACAATGAGCAGTTCTTC
J gene: TRBJ1-1; D gene: .; V gene: TRBV18; clone size: .; CDR3 protein: CASSPGGGILMNTEAFF; CDR3 DNA: TGTGCCAGCTCACCAGGAGGGGGAATACTAATGAACACTGAAGCTTTCTTT
J gene: TRBJ2-3; D gene: .; V gene: TRBV27; clone size: .; CDR3 protein: CASSFYRDRGTDTQYF; CDR3 DNA: TGTGCCAGCAGTTTTTACAGGGATCGGGGCACAGATACGCAGTATTTT
J gene: TRBJ1-1; D gene: .; V gene: TRBV5-1; clone size: once; CDR3 protein: CASSLRATNTEAFF; CDR3 DNA: TGCGCCAGCAGCCTCCGGGCCACTAACACTGAAGCTTTCTTT
J gene: TRBJ2-3; D gene: TRBD1; V gene: TRBV29-1; clone size: .; CDR3 protein: CSVGAGQGFADTQYF; CDR3 DNA: TGCAGCGTCGGGGCGGGACAGGGCTTTGCAGATACGCAGTATTTT
J gene: TRBJ2-5; D gene: .; V gene: TRBV5-6; clone size: .; CDR3 protein: CASSFGPDSQETQYF; CDR3 DNA: TGTGCCAGCAGCTTTGGGCCTGACAGCCAAGAGACCCAGTACTTC
J gene: TRBJ1-2; D gene: .; V gene: TRBV11-3; clone size: .; CDR3 protein: CASSLGQRYGYTF; CDR3 DNA: TGTGCCAGCAGCTTAGGACAGCGCTATGGCTACACCTTC
J gene: TRBJ2-7; D gene: .; V gene: TRBV5-1; clone size: .; CDR3 protein: CASSVTQGFFRHF; CDR3 DNA: TGCGCCAGCAGCGTAACGCAGGGGTTTTTTAGGCACTTC
J gene: TRBJ2-7; D gene: .; V gene: TRBV15; clone size: once; CDR3 protein: CATSRDWSSISF; CDR3 DNA: TGTGCCACCAGCAGAGATTGGAGTAGCATCAGTTTC
J gene: TRBJ2-7; D gene: .; V gene: TRBV7-8; clone size: .; CDR3 protein: CASSFYPLPYEQYF; CDR3 DNA: TGTGCCAGCAGCTTTTACCCCCTACCCTACGAGCAGTACTTC
J gene: TRBJ2-3; D gene: .; V gene: TRBV7-9; clone size: .; CDR3 protein: CASSPKTADTQYF; CDR3 DNA: TGTGCCAGCAGCCCTAAAACCGCGGATACGCAGTATTTT
J gene: TRBJ2-3; D gene: .; V gene: TRBV5-6; clone size: .; CDR3 protein: CASSTKTSTDTQYF; CDR3 DNA: TGTGCCAGCAGCACGAAGACTAGCACAGATACGCAGTATTTT
J gene: TRBJ2-7; D gene: .; V gene: TRBV25-1; clone size: .; CDR3 protein: CATQRPGLGYEQYF; CDR3 DNA: TGTGCCACACAACGACCGGGGTTGGGATACGAGCAGTACTTC
J gene: TRBJ2-1; D gene: .; V gene: TRBV10-2; clone size: .; CDR3 protein: CASSESRGLRPPWDEQFF; CDR3 DNA: TGCGCCAGCAGTGAATCCCGCGGACTCAGGCCGCCGTGGGATGAGCAGTTCTTC
J gene: TRBJ1-3; D gene: .; V gene: TRBV5-1; clone size: .; CDR3 protein: CASSLGPGPLSGNTIYF; CDR3 DNA: TGCGCCAGCAGCTTGGGCCCGGGACCGCTCTCTGGAAACACCATATATTTT
J gene: TRBJ2-1; D gene: .; V gene: TRBV5-6; clone size: few; CDR3 protein: CASSSRLSSSYNEQFF; CDR3 DNA: TGTGCCAGCAGCTCTAGACTATCCAGCTCCTACAATGAGCAGTTCTTC
J gene: TRBJ1-4; D gene: TRBD1; V gene: TRBV28; clone size: .; CDR3 protein: CASSLTDRGGGKLFF; CDR3 DNA: TGTGCCAGCAGTTTAACAGACAGGGGAGGCGGAAAACTGTTTTTT
J gene: TRBJ2-1; D gene: TRBD2; V gene: TRBV9; clone size: .; CDR3 protein: CASAILAGDYNEQFF; CDR3 DNA: TGTGCCAGCGCAATACTAGCGGGAGACTACAATGAGCAGTTCTTC
J gene: TRBJ2-6; D gene: .; V gene: TRBV15; clone size: .; CDR3 protein: CATSSPSGANVLTF; CDR3 DNA: TGTGCCACCAGCAGCCCCTCTGGGGCCAACGTCCTGACTTTC
J gene: TRBJ2-7; D gene: .; V gene: TRBV7-9; clone size: .; CDR3 protein: CASSSLDYEQYF; CDR3 DNA: TGTGCCAGCAGCTCCCTGGACTACGAGCAGTACTTC